The 10 T cell receptor beta chains below all came from one sample that was sequenced in a study of OX40 agonist ivuxolimab in advanced cancers. The table came from immunoSEQ multiplex PCR; TCRdb's copy has only in-frame clones and leaves some out. The repertoire includes tens of thousands of clones, around 93% of them detected once, and about 4.4% sits in the top ten. The sample was CD4+ or CD8+ T cells sorted from blood, taken in a trial of the OX40 agonist ivuxolimab. Every receptor here comes from an adult with an advanced solid tumor such as melanoma, head and neck, liver or kidney cancer.

The rearrangement links TRBV2 to TRBJ1-4; maybe TRBD1 (6 bases). Germline values: CDR1 SNHLY, CDR2 FYNNEI. The CDR3 is made up of 17 amino acids. Trimming cost V 1 base and J 10 bases, with 22 bases left between them. The CDR3 reads CASSEVGTGSLEGKLFF. Here the CDR3 DNA reads TGTGCCAGCAGTGAAGTGGGCACAGGGAGTTTGGAGGGAAAACTGTTTTTT. The full variable domain, in which reference TRBV2 and TRBJ1-4 provide the parts outside the CDR3, is EPEVTQTPSHQVTQMGQEVILRCVPISNHLYFYWYRQILGQKVEFLVSFYNNEISEKSEIFDDQFSVERPDGSNFTLKIRSTKLEDSAMYFCASSEVGTGSLEGKLFFGSGTQLSVL.

This chain connects TRBV7-8 to TRBJ1-3, with D unresolved. This CDR3 has 13 amino acids. From germline, CDR1 is SGHVS and CDR2 FQNEAQ. Between the trimmed V and J ends, which lost 7 bases and 3 bases, there was a span of 10 bases. The CDR3 nucleotides read TGTGCCAGCACCCGGGCCAGTGGAAACACCATATATTTT. It yields the protein CASTRASGNTIYF.

The chain employs TRBV4-3 and TRBJ1-2; D ambiguous. The germline V gene has CDR1 LGHNA and CDR2 YSLEER. CDR3 length equals 14 residues. V was pared by 0 bases and J by 4 bases, with 9 bases between. CDR3 sequence: CASSQDAVPYGYTF. The CDR3 DNA reads as TGCGCCAGCAGCCAAGACGCAGTCCCCTATGGCTACACCTTC.

This chain connects TRBV2 to TRBJ2-1, with 8 bases matching TRBD2. There are 16 residues in the CDR3. J gave up 4 bases and V 6 bases, and 11 bases lay outside the gene matches. Germline V lookup: CDR1 SNHLY, CDR2 FYNNEI. CDR3 nucleotides: TGTGCCAGCAGGGGATCTGGCGGGGGGCCATACAATGAGCAGTTCTTC. Encoded protein: CASRGSGGGPYNEQFF.

The chain carries TRBV9 and TRBJ1-1, with a tentative D call TRBD1 (5 bases). The CDR3 covers 14 residues. The ends were cut back, 3 bases at V and 2 bases at J, with 11 bases in the middle. Germline CDR1 is SGDLS and CDR2 is YYNGEE. Here the CDR3 reads CASSEVTGNTEAFF. The CDR3 nucleotides are TGTGCCAGCAGCGAAGTAACAGGTAACACTGAAGCTTTCTTT.

The chain employs TRBV9 and TRBJ2-1; 9 bases fit TRBD2. CDR1 and CDR2 (germline): SGDLS, YYNGEE. This CDR3 is 15 amino acids long. The J segment lost 1 base and the V segment lost 5 bases, leaving 4 bases of the junction unmatched. The CDR3 bases are TGTGCCAGCAGTTTTAGCGGGGGTTCCTACAATGAGCAGTTCTTC. This translates into CASSFSGGSYNEQFF.

The chain has TRBV7-6 and TRBJ2-1; no clear D gene. The CDR3 sequence is 14 residues long. V was trimmed by 3 bases and J by 0 bases, leaving 6 bases between them. Germline lookup yields CDR1 SGHVS and CDR2 FNYEAQ. CDR3 loop: CASSFQSSYNEQFF. CDR3 bases: TGTGCCAGCAGCTTTCAGAGCTCCTACAATGAGCAGTTCTTC.

The chain uses TRBV10-3 and TRBJ1-6; no clear D. The CDR3 totals 13 residues. Trimming pared 7 bases from V and 6 bases from J, leaving 10 bases between. Looked up from germline, CDR1 is ENHRY and CDR2 is SYGVKD. CDR3 in amino acids: CAINGDSNSPLHF. The CDR3 DNA reads as TGTGCCATCAATGGGGATTCTAATTCACCCCTCCACTTT.

This clone was seen only once. The chain joins TRBV4-1 to TRBJ1-1; 7 nucleotides match TRBD1. The CDR3 sequence is 17 residues long. Losses at the gene ends were 3 bases for V and 0 bases for J; bases not matched to a gene: 10. CDR1 is MGHRA, CDR2 YSYEKL, per germline. The CDR3 region is CASSHRDRVELNTEAFF. The CDR3 DNA is TGCGCCAGCAGCCACCGAGACAGGGTAGAGCTGAACACTGAAGCTTTCTTT.

This clone was seen only once. One end of the junction is discordant with germline, which a read error may explain. This chain joins TRBV11-2 and TRBJ2-3, with TRBD2 matching 8 bases. The CDR3 runs 18 residues. Germline V gives CDR1 SGHAT, CDR2 FQNNGV. In nucleotides, the CDR3 is TGTGCCAGCAGCATAGATGGGGTCCAGCGGGGGTTTACAGATACGCAGTATTTT. It specifies CASSIDGVQRGFTDTQYF.